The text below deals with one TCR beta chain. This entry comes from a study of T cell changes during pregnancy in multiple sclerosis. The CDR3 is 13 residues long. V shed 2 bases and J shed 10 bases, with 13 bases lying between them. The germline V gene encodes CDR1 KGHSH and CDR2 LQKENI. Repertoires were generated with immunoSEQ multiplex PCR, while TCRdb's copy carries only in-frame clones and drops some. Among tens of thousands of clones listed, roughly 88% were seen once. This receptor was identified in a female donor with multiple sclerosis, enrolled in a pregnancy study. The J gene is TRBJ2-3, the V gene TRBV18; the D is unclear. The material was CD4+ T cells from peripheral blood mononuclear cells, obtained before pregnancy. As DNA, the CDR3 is TGTGCCAGCTCACCAGTCCCACCCGAGGCGCAGTATTTT. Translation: CASSPVPPEAQYF.